This is a list of T cell receptor beta chains from one sample in a study of T-cell reconstitution after alpha-beta-depleted transplantation in children. One entry per CDR3 protein, called by TCRdb with MiXCR from the PCR reads. The sample carries approximately 500,000 distinct CDR3 sequences, over 20% recorded once. The material sequenced was PBMCs, taken before TCRalphabeta/CD19-depleted stem cell transplant. The receptors were gathered from a boy under two years old with Wiskott-Aldrich syndrome, due to receive a stem cell transplant. Both conserved end residues are part of each CDR3. The D gene is left open where the match is weak. A clone size is listed for some rows: how often the clone was seen (once, few, many), or a class if it is expanded.

abundance	d_gene	v_gene	j_gene	CDR3nt	CDR3aa
-	-	TRBV20-1	TRBJ2-1	TGCAGTCAAAGCGGGTGGGGCAATGAGCAGTTCTTC	CSQSGWGNEQFF
-	TRBD2	TRBV9	TRBJ2-1	TGTGCCAGCAGCGCGGGACTAGCGGAAAATGTATACAATGAGCAGTTCTTC	CASSAGLAENVYNEQFF
-	-	TRBV10-3	TRBJ2-2	TGTGCCATCAGTGAAACAGGGTCCACCGGGGAGCTGTTTTTT	CAISETGSTGELFF
-	-	TRBV5-1	TRBJ2-3	TGCGCCAGCAGCTTGGGACGGAGGAGGACAGATACGCAGTATTTT	CASSLGRRRTDTQYF
-	-	TRBV12-3/TRBV12-4	TRBJ2-4	TGTGCCAGCAGTTTAGAGGTTGTGGGCATTCAGTACTTC	CASSLEVVGIQYF
few	TRBD1	TRBV7-9	TRBJ2-1	TGTGCCAGCAGCCCAACGGGACAGGCATACAATGAGCAGTTCTTC	CASSPTGQAYNEQFF
-	-	TRBV5-1	TRBJ2-2	TGCGCCAGCAGCTTGGGGATCCCGAACACCGGGGAGCTGTTTTTT	CASSLGIPNTGELFF
-	TRBD1	TRBV6-1	TRBJ1-2	TGTGCCAGCAGCAATGAAGGACAGGGGGAGGGCTACACCTTC	CASSNEGQGEGYTF
-	-	TRBV5-5	TRBJ2-7	TGTGCCAGCAGCTTGTATGGGCGTCAAGCCTACGAGCAGTACTTC	CASSLYGRQAYEQYF
-	-	TRBV12-3/TRBV12-4	TRBJ2-3	TGTGCCAGCAGTTTAGCGGTTTACACACATACGCAGTATTTT	CASSLAVYTHTQYF
-	TRBD2	TRBV29-1	TRBJ2-1	TGCAGCGCCTCAACTAGCGGGAGTAATGAGCAGTTCTTC	CSASTSGSNEQFF
-	-	TRBV14	TRBJ1-5	TGTGCCAGCAGCCGTCGCCCGGAGATCAATCAGCCCCAGCATTTT	CASSRRPEINQPQHF
-	TRBD2	TRBV20-1	TRBJ2-7	TGCAGTGCTGGCCCGGGACTAGCTATCTACGAGCAGTACTTC	CSAGPGLAIYEQYF
-	TRBD1	TRBV5-1	TRBJ2-2	TGCGCCAGCACGCGGACAGGGAAGGACACCGGGGAGCTGTTTTTT	CASTRTGKDTGELFF
-	TRBD2	TRBV5-1	TRBJ2-1	TGCGCCAGCAGCTTGGTAATTGGCGGGAGCTCCTACAATGAGCAGTTCTTC	CASSLVIGGSSYNEQFF
few	TRBD2	TRBV10-3	TRBJ2-1	TGTGCCATCAGTACCGGTGGAAGCGGGAGAGCCTACAATGAGCAGTTCTTC	CAISTGGSGRAYNEQFF
-	TRBD2	TRBV9	TRBJ2-1	TGTGCCAGCAGCGCCAGCGGGAGGAGTGTCAATGAGCAGTTCTTC	CASSASGRSVNEQFF
-	TRBD1	TRBV5-1	TRBJ2-2	TGCGCCAGCAGCTTGGGCAGGGGGCCGGACACCGGGGAGCTGTTTTTT	CASSLGRGPDTGELFF
-	-	TRBV25-1	TRBJ2-7	TGTGCCAGCAGTGCTGTGACGGCCACCGAGCAGTACTTC	CASSAVTATEQYF